The clone carrying this T cell receptor (beta chain) was detected ten times or more. Its antigen is unknown. The CDR3 loop spans 14 amino acids. Germline V lookup: CDR1 DFQATT, CDR2 SNEGSKA (reference sequence). V lost 3 bases, J lost 6 bases, and 9 bases stayed unmatched. The source of the sample is a study of CD8 T cells in ankylosing spondylitis. MiXCR, applied by TCRdb to the 5' RACE reads, yields one record per CDR3 protein. The repertoire holds approximately 190,000 distinct CDR3 sequences, with under 15% as singletons. Study results and limitations: Within peripheral blood, clones linked to disease were CD8+ and relatively rare. Ankylosing spondylitis blood seemed to carry a telltale TCR beta motif made of eight or nine highly homologous variants. Past studies reported some motif variants in reactive arthritis synovial fluid and blood. Reportedly, disease-linked clones are significantly enriched in ankylosing spondylitis patients' matched synovial fluid.

The origin of this receptor is a female donor with ankylosing spondylitis or in good health (not recorded which). Sequenced material: blood, either unsorted or a sorted T cell fraction (not recorded which). The chain is built from TRBV20-1 and TRBJ2-5, with TRBD2 matching 8 bases. The DNA of the CDR3 is TGCAGTGCTAGTCCGGGACTAGATAGGAAGACCCAGTACTTC. As protein: CSASPGLDRKTQYF.